The 17 T cell receptor beta chains below were found in one sample sequenced in a study of beta chain features in type 1 diabetes. Study-level results: The study found moderately but significantly shorter TCRB CDR3s in all four CD4+ subsets of Type 1 diabetes patients.

Of the isolated RNA, all was reverse transcribed, and so the sequenced material was expressed TCRB transcripts. Here immunoSEQ multiplex PCR was the method, and the copy in TCRdb shows in-frame clones only, minus some. Of over 600,000 clones listed, 9.5% to 15% were seen once; the top ten hold roughly 0.12%. The antigens these receptors bind are not known. Sequencing was done on a sample of naive CD4+ T cells from blood. Receptors were obtained from a man aged 25-45 years with type 1 diabetes.

This clone has just a few counts. This chain uses TRBV7-9 with TRBJ1-3; tentative D call: TRBD1 (6 bases). This CDR3 is 15 amino acids long. V lost 4 bases, J lost 4 bases, and 14 bases lay in between. Germline V gene sequence: CDR1 SEHNR, CDR2 FQNEAQ (reference sequence). CDR3: CASSSDSSRGNTIYF. The CDR3 DNA sequence: TGTGCCAGCAGCTCGGACAGTAGTAGGGGAAACACCATATATTTT. The full variable domain, completed using reference TRBV7-9 and TRBJ1-3, is DTGVSQNPRHKITKRGQNVTFRCDPISEHNRLYWYRQTLGQGPEFLTYFQNEAQLEKSRLLSDRFSAERPKGSFSTLEIQRTEQGDSAMYLCASSSDSSRGNTIYFGEGSWLTVV.

The chain links TRBV7-2 to TRBJ1-2; D unresolved. The CDR3 has 12 residues. Germline-derived CDR1 and CDR2 are SGHTA and FQGNSA. V lost 5 bases and J 8 bases, leaving 12 bases between the germline ends. CDR3 in DNA: TGTGCCAGCAGCCCCCGGAAAGGGGGCTACACCTTC. Its translation is CASSPRKGGYTF.

This clone showed up just once. This chain joins TRBV9 and TRBJ2-2; D is undetermined. Germline V gives CDR1 SGDLS, CDR2 YYNGEE. The CDR3 has 16 amino acids. V dropped 0 bases and J dropped 6 bases, with 15 bases sitting between them. The CDR3 DNA follows: TGTGCCAGCAGCGTAGCTCCGCTAGATACGGCCGGGGAGCTGTTTTTT. Translated: CASSVAPLDTAGELFF.

V and J are TRBV9 and TRBJ2-1, with 10 bases lining up with TRBD1. CDR1 is SGDLS, CDR2 YYNGEE, per germline. Unmatched junction bases numbered 5, after V lost 5 bases and J lost 6 bases. The CDR3 has 14 residues. DNA of the CDR3: TGTGCCAGCAGGGCCGGGACAGGGGCCAATGAGCAGTTCTTC. Encoded protein: CASRAGTGANEQFF.

The V and J genes are TRBV7-2 and TRBJ1-4; D gene unclear. From germline, CDR1 is SGHTA and CDR2 FQGNSA. This CDR3 spans 14 amino acids. The V end was cut by 5 bases, the J end by 4 bases, with 11 bases between. The CDR3 nucleotides are TGTGCCAGCAGCCGCGGGCCGATTAATGAAAAACTGTTTTTT. This encodes CASSRGPINEKLFF.

The rearrangement uses TRBV5-1 and TRBJ2-2; 7 positions match TRBD1. In germline, CDR1 is SGHRS, CDR2 YFSETQ. Trimming removed 4 bases from V and 3 bases from J; junction bases left unmatched: 6. The CDR3 spans 15 residues. The CDR3 loop is CASSQTGLDTGELFF. As DNA, the CDR3 is TGCGCCAGCAGCCAGACAGGGCTTGACACCGGGGAGCTGTTTTTT.

The sample holds a few counts of this clone. The V gene is TRBV5-1, the J gene TRBJ2-7; no firm D call. The V and J ends lost 4 bases and 3 bases respectively, with 8 bases between them. This CDR3 is built from 12 residues. Germline lookup yields CDR1 SGHRS and CDR2 YFSETQ. CDR3 loop: CASSETGYEQYF. In DNA form, the CDR3 reads TGCGCCAGCAGCGAGACTGGCTACGAGCAGTACTTC.

The V call is TRBV18, the J call TRBJ2-7; either TRBD1 or TRBD2 may supply D (6 bases each). With 2 bases removed from V and 0 bases from J, the gap between germline ends came to 11 bases. Germline CDR1 is KGHSH and CDR2 is LQKENI. The length of the CDR3 is 15 residues. CDR3 loop: CASSPRGGSSYEQYF. CDR3 DNA sequence: TGTGCCAGCTCACCAAGAGGGGGGAGCTCCTACGAGCAGTACTTC.

The V and J genes are TRBV28 and TRBJ1-5; D is ambiguous. Germline V CDR1 and CDR2: MDHEN, SYDVKM. This CDR3 is 13 amino acids long. The V end was cut by 6 bases, the J end by 0 bases, with 6 bases between. CDR3 amino acids: CASRLGSNQPQHF. For the CDR3, the DNA is TGTGCCAGCAGGCTGGGTAGCAATCAGCCCCAGCATTTT.

The CDR3 protein is CASSPQSEETQYF. The CDR3 nucleotides read TGTGCCAGCTCACCTCAGAGTGAAGAGACCCAGTACTTC. This sequence joins TRBV18 and TRBJ2-5; D is undetermined. The CDR3 has 13 residues. Deletions cut 3 bases from V and 3 bases from J, with 8 bases between. Germline values: CDR1 KGHSH, CDR2 LQKENI. The entire variable domain, with the rest obtained from reference TRBV18 and TRBJ2-5, is as follows: NAGVMQNPRHLVRRRGQEARLRCSPMKGHSHVYWYRQLPEEGLKFMVYLQKENIIDESGMPKERFSAEFPKEGPSILRIQQVVRGDSAAYFCASSPQSEETQYFGPGTRLLVL.

This clone came up once. This chain joins TRBV6-6 and TRBJ2-7, with D perhaps TRBD1 (6 bases). CDR1 and CDR2 (germline): MNHNY, SVGAGI (reference sequence). CDR3 length: 15 amino acids. V gave up 6 bases and J gave up 0 bases, with 15 bases separating them. CDR3 in amino acids: CASSRGQGSSYEQYF. The CDR3 bases are TGTGCCAGCAGCCGAGGTCAGGGGAGCTCCTACGAGCAGTACTTC.

The chain employs TRBV15 and TRBJ2-1, with D perhaps matching TRBD1 or TRBD2 (5 bases each). Germline V lookup: CDR1 LNHNV, CDR2 YYDKDF (reference sequence). With 0 bases removed from V and 3 bases from J, the gap between germline ends came to 12 bases. CDR3 length: 16 amino acids. CDR3 coding DNA: TGTGCCACCAGCAGAGACCCCGGGACCCTCTACAATGAGCAGTTCTTC. Translating it yields CATSRDPGTLYNEQFF.

This clone has a handful of counts. The gene calls are TRBV25-1 and TRBJ2-1; TRBD2 might be the D (7 bases). CDR3 size: 17 residues. Per the germline V gene, CDR1 is MGHDK and CDR2 is SYGVNS. Trimming left V 4 bases short and J 4 bases short, with 20 bases between. CDR3 region: CASSGASGGRRYNEQFF. DNA for the CDR3: TGTGCCAGCAGTGGCGCCTCCGGGGGGCGCAGGTACAATGAGCAGTTCTTC.

This clone was detected once. The chain has TRBV5-6 and TRBJ1-6, with D hard to call. Trimming removed 5 bases at V and 7 bases at J, with 19 bases between. This CDR3 comprises 16 residues. CDR1 and CDR2 from the germline V gene are SGHDT and YYEEEE. CDR3 in DNA: TGTGCCAGCAGTTCCGGACCACACTCGGGCAATTCACCCCTCCACTTT. This encodes CASSSGPHSGNSPLHF.

The chain recombines TRBV7-9 with TRBJ2-7; D is uncertain. The CDR3 runs 12 residues. Germline V gives CDR1 SEHNR, CDR2 FQNEAQ (reference sequence). The ends were cut back, 9 bases at V and 3 bases at J, with 12 bases in the middle. As DNA, the CDR3 is TGTGCCAGTAACGGTGGCAGCTACGAGCAGTACTTC. Protein sequence: CASNGGSYEQYF.

In its sample, this clone was seen a few times. The chain recombines TRBV4-2 with TRBJ2-6; perhaps D is TRBD1 or TRBD2 (5 bases each). Per germline, CDR1 LGHNA and CDR2 YNFKEQ. The CDR3 length is 18 residues. Trimming removed 1 base from V and 0 bases from J, with 13 bases in between. Here the CDR3 DNA reads TGTGCCAGCAGCCAAGTTTCTACGGGGACCTCTGGGGCCAACGTCCTGACTTTC. This encodes CASSQVSTGTSGANVLTF.

The table lists this clone with a few counts. V and J are TRBV4-3 and TRBJ2-2, with 8 nucleotides matching TRBD2. This CDR3 spans 16 amino acids. Trimming took 4 bases from V and 1 from J; bases not matched to a gene: 5. Germline CDR1 LGHNA, CDR2 YSLEER. CDR3 region: CASSPRLAGNTGELFF. The CDR3 DNA is TGCGCCAGCAGCCCCCGTCTAGCGGGGAACACCGGGGAGCTGTTTTTT.